Only a few counts were recorded for the clone carrying this T cell receptor beta chain. The data originate from a study of blood T cell repertoires in COVID-19. Turning to the study itself: Specimens from acute and convalescent COVID-19 originated in the United States, Italy and Spain. Sources were T cells, B-cell-depleted T cells, or PBMCs; the material itself was cDNA or gDNA.

In the authors' workflow: Scientists estimated how many nucleated cells there were by amplifying reference gene primers. The protocol was immunoSEQ multiplex PCR, while the TCRdb copy is restricted to in-frame clones and leaves out a portion. That table gives V, J and clone size, and the DNA gave D and trimming. The data contain about 110,000 clones, over 80% of them singletons. The V gene's germline CDR1 is SGHRS and CDR2 YFSETQ. The CDR3 is 16 residues long. V lost 0 bases and J lost 12; bases outside the gene matches: 10. Sequencing was carried out using peripheral blood. V and J are TRBV5-1 and TRBJ2-1; 12 positions agree with TRBD2. This sequence originates from a woman aged 70 to 79 with acute or convalescent COVID-19. The CDR3 DNA reads TGCGCCAGCAGCTTGGCCCAGGCTAGCGGGAGGGATGGGCAGTTCTTC. Its translation: CASSLAQASGRDGQFF.